The sequence of this T cell receptor (beta chain) was determined in a study of blood T cell repertoires in COVID-19. Whole-study context: The samples span acute and convalescent COVID-19 from the United States, Italy and Spain.

Per the original data handling: Estimation of nucleated cell counts relied on the amplification of reference gene primers. The protocol was immunoSEQ multiplex PCR, while the TCRdb copy is restricted to in-frame clones and leaves out a portion. The V and J calls and clone size are taken from that table; D and trimming were inferred from the DNA. Here the sample spans some 100,000 clones, about nine tenths being singletons. The V and J ends lost 0 bases and 10 bases respectively, with 16 bases between them. Germline values: CDR1 MNHEY, CDR2 SVGAGI. The CDR3 has 15 residues. The specimen was peripheral blood. This sequence was found in a man aged 50 to 59 with acute or convalescent COVID-19. V is TRBV6-5 and J is TRBJ2-1; D perhaps matches TRBD2 (5 bases). The CDR3 DNA reads TGTGCCAGCAGTTACTCCACTAGTCGGGTAGGGGAGCAGTTCTTC. Protein: CASSYSTSRVGEQFF.